The 32 T cell receptor beta chains presented below share a single source sample, sequenced in a study of blood T cell repertoires in COVID-19. Some clones are missing from TCRdb's copy, which holds only in-frame ones; the method was immunoSEQ multiplex PCR. The sample records 29,000 or so clones, more than 80% being singletons. Sequences were obtained from peripheral blood. These receptors all come from a human donor in a cohort sampled during active COVID-19.

This chain joins TRBV30 and TRBJ1-5; D gene uncertain. Deletions cut 1 base from V and 6 bases from J, with 10 bases between. This CDR3 is 13 amino acids long. The germline V gene encodes CDR1 GTSNPN and CDR2 SVGIG (reference sequence). This chain's CDR3 is CAWSGRVGQPQHF. The CDR3 coding sequence is TGTGCCTGGAGTGGGAGGGTTGGTCAGCCCCAGCATTTT.

This sequence joins TRBV4-1 and TRBJ1-2; a possible D gene is TRBD1 (5 bases). The germline V gene has CDR1 MGHRA and CDR2 YSYEKL. V gave up 0 bases and J gave up 4 bases, with 12 bases separating them. The CDR3 loop spans 15 amino acids. CDR3 sequence (DNA): TGCGCCAGCAGCCAAGACCTGACAGTGACCTATGGCTACACCTTC. Its translation: CASSQDLTVTYGYTF.

The chain couples TRBV6-5 to TRBJ2-7, with D possibly matching TRBD1 (5 bases). The CDR3 spans 13 residues. Germline values: CDR1 MNHEY, CDR2 SVGAGI. With 0 bases removed from V and 2 bases from J, the gap between germline ends came to 5 bases. The CDR3: CASSYSGPYEQYF. Here the CDR3 DNA reads TGTGCCAGCAGTTACTCGGGGCCCTACGAGCAGTACTTC.

The J gene is TRBJ1-1, the V gene TRBV7-9, with D uncertain. Germline CDR1 SEHNR, CDR2 FQNEAQ (reference sequence). The CDR3 consists of 11 residues. The V gene lost 5 bases and the J gene lost 5 bases, with 6 bases spanning the gap. CDR3: CASSPQTEAFF. CDR3 nucleotides: TGTGCCAGCAGCCCCCAGACTGAAGCTTTCTTT.

V gene TRBV6-2 or TRBV6-3 combines with J gene TRBJ2-5, with 10 bases matching TRBD2. The V segment lost 2 bases and the J segment 9 bases; nucleotides outside the gene matches: 18. Germline-derived CDR1 and CDR2 are MNHEY and SVGEGT. The CDR3 sequence is 18 residues long. In DNA, the CDR3 is TGTGCCAGCAGTTACCCCTCTAGCGGGGGCCCCTCCTCTCGGTCCCAGTACTTC. Amino acid sequence: CASSYPSSGGPSSRSQYF.

This chain connects TRBV15 to TRBJ1-2; 9 bases fit TRBD1. The V segment lost 6 bases and the J segment 2 bases; nucleotides outside the gene matches: 7. There are 15 residues in the CDR3. The V gene's germline CDR1 is LNHNV and CDR2 YYDKDF (reference sequence). CDR3 residues: CATRRTGVTNYGYTF. In nucleotides, the CDR3 is TGTGCCACCAGGCGGACAGGGGTAACCAACTATGGCTACACCTTC.

The sample holds one count of this clone. The rearrangement joins TRBV3-1 (or the pseudogene TRBV3-2) to TRBJ2-1, with 11 bases that match TRBD2. With V trimmed by 2 bases and J by 5 bases, 8 bases remained unmatched. CDR1 LGHDT and CDR2 YNNKEL come from the germline V gene (reference sequence). This CDR3 region has 17 residues. The CDR3 region has the DNA TGTGCCAGCAGCCAATTGCTCCTAGCGGGGGGTCACAATGAGCAGTTCTTC. Its protein product is CASSQLLLAGGHNEQFF.

J is TRBJ2-1 and V is TRBV15; D not resolved. The CDR3 spans 11 residues. V shed 8 bases and J shed 8 bases, with 10 bases lying between them. Looked up from germline, CDR1 is LNHNV and CDR2 is YYDKDF (reference sequence). The CDR3 here is CATGRSYEQFF. Written as DNA, the CDR3 is TGTGCCACCGGGCGCTCTTATGAGCAGTTCTTC.

J is TRBJ1-2 and V is TRBV18, with D possibly being TRBD1 (6 bases). This CDR3 comprises 17 residues. The germline V and J ends were trimmed by 0 bases and 2 bases, with 16 bases remaining between them. The germline gives CDR1 KGHSH, CDR2 LQKENI. The CDR3, as DNA: TGTGCCAGCTCACCACCGGTTGGGCAGGGGCACAACTATGGCTACACCTTC. Residues: CASSPPVGQGHNYGYTF. Together with reference TRBV18 and TRBJ1-2, the CDR3 gives the full variable domain: NAGVMQNPRHLVRRRGQEARLRCSPMKGHSHVYWYRQLPEEGLKFMVYLQKENIIDESGMPKERFSAEFPKEGPSILRIQQVVRGDSAAYFCASSPPVGQGHNYGYTFGSGTRLTVV.

This chain joins TRBV5-1 and TRBJ2-7, with 8 bases identical to TRBD2. The CDR3 loop spans 15 amino acids. The V and J ends lost 2 bases and 3 bases, in that order; junction bases with no gene match: 7. The V gene's germline CDR1 is SGHRS and CDR2 YFSETQ. The CDR3 here is CASSLSSGAGYEQYF. As DNA, the CDR3 is TGCGCCAGCAGCTTAAGTAGCGGGGCCGGCTACGAGCAGTACTTC.

This rearrangement joins TRBV5-1 to TRBJ2-1; possibly TRBD2 for D (5 bases). Trimming left V 0 bases short and J 12 bases short, with 10 bases between. The CDR3 runs 12 residues. Germline assignment: CDR1 SGHRS and CDR2 YFSETQ. CDR3 protein: CASSLDMGRQFF. DNA of the CDR3: TGCGCCAGCAGCTTGGATATGGGGAGGCAGTTCTTC.

The sample holds one count of this clone. This chain uses TRBV2 with TRBJ2-1; the D gene is possibly TRBD1 (7 bases). V was pared by 3 bases and J by 7 bases, with 16 bases between. The CDR3 contains 15 residues. The germline V gene has CDR1 SNHLY and CDR2 FYNNEI. The CDR3 DNA follows: TGTGCCAGCAGTGACGTTGCGGGACAGAAAAATGAGCAGTTCTTC. As protein: CASSDVAGQKNEQFF. The whole variable domain, filled in from reference TRBV2 and TRBJ2-1, reads EPEVTQTPSHQVTQMGQEVILRCVPISNHLYFYWYRQILGQKVEFLVSFYNNEISEKSEIFDDQFSVERPDGSNFTLKIRSTKLEDSAMYFCASSDVAGQKNEQFFGPGTRLTVL.

V usage is TRBV5-1 and J usage is TRBJ2-2; possible D gene TRBD2, 5 bases. V dropped 2 bases and J dropped 4 bases, with 9 bases sitting between them. The CDR3 is made up of 14 amino acids. Germline V gives CDR1 SGHRS, CDR2 YFSETQ. The CDR3 nucleotides are TGCGCCAGCAGCTTCGAGGGATTCACCGGGGAGCTGTTTTTT. Translating it yields CASSFEGFTGELFF. Complete variable domain (other parts from reference TRBV5-1 and TRBJ2-2): KAGVTQTPRYLIKTRGQQVTLSCSPISGHRSVSWYQQTPGQGLQFLFEYFSETQRNKGNFPGRFSGRQFSNSRSEMNVSTLELGDSALYLCASSFEGFTGELFFGEGSRLTVL.

This chain uses TRBV6-6 with TRBJ1-1, with D unresolved. This CDR3 has 12 amino acids. V was pared by 6 bases and J by 4 bases, with 9 bases between. CDR1 MNHNY and CDR2 SVGAGI come from the germline V gene (reference sequence). The CDR3: CASSEVGTEAFF. CDR3 bases: TGTGCCAGCAGCGAGGTGGGCACTGAAGCTTTCTTT.

This clone was seen only once. The chain combines TRBV11-3 with TRBJ2-1; D possibly corresponds to TRBD1 (5 bases). The CDR3 consists of 13 residues. Germline V lookup: CDR1 SGHNT, CDR2 YENEEA. V lost 6 bases and J 9 bases, leaving 15 bases between the germline ends. The CDR3 reads CASSTAREGEQFF. CDR3 DNA: TGTGCCAGCAGTACCGCCAGGGAAGGTGAGCAGTTCTTC.

V gene TRBV6-1 combines with J gene TRBJ1-3, with 9 bases fitting TRBD1. V was clipped by 0 bases and J by 8 bases; unmatched bases: 5. The germline V gene has CDR1 MNHNS and CDR2 SASEGT. The CDR3 consists of 15 residues. The CDR3 protein is CASSEAGGTGHTIYF. The CDR3 bases are TGTGCCAGCAGTGAAGCTGGCGGGACAGGGCACACCATATATTTT.

The chain couples TRBV2 to TRBJ2-2; D possibly corresponds to TRBD1 (6 bases). The CDR3 length is 12 residues. V gave up 9 bases and J gave up 5 bases, with 10 bases separating them. CDR1 is SNHLY and CDR2 is FYNNEI in the germline V gene. As DNA, the CDR3 is TGTGCCAGTACCACAGGGACCGGGGAGCTGTTTTTT. Translation gives CASTTGTGELFF.

V usage is TRBV11-2 and J usage is TRBJ1-2, with 8 positions matching TRBD1. The CDR3 totals 15 residues. Germline V gene lookup returns CDR1 SGHAT and CDR2 FQNNGV. The ends lost 1 base at V and 8 bases at J; junction bases unmatched: 9. CDR3 nucleotides: TGTGCCAGCAGCTTAGGTCAGGGGGCTGGAGAGGGCTACACCTTC. Its protein product is CASSLGQGAGEGYTF. Full variable domain (missing parts from reference TRBV11-2 and TRBJ1-2): EAGVAQSPRYKIIEKRQSVAFWCNPISGHATLYWYQQILGQGPKLLIQFQNNGVVDDSQLPKDRFSAERLKGVDSTLKIQPAKLEDSAVYLCASSLGQGAGEGYTFGSGTRLTVV.

J is TRBJ2-1 and V is TRBV6-1; D is perhaps TRBD1 (6 bases). CDR1 is MNHNS, CDR2 SASEGT, per germline. V dropped 3 bases and J dropped 0 bases, with 21 bases sitting between them. CDR3 length equals 19 residues. The CDR3 region has the DNA TGTGCCAGCAGTGAGTGGGGACACGGTCCCCAGAGCTCCTACAATGAGCAGTTCTTC. Translated, it gives CASSEWGHGPQSSYNEQFF.

CDR3 in amino acids: CASSVLAGGEETQYF. In DNA form, the CDR3 reads TGTGCCAGTAGTGTACTAGCGGGGGGCGAAGAGACCCAGTACTTC. J is TRBJ2-5 and V is TRBV19; TRBD2 aligns across 12 bases. The length of the CDR3 is 15 residues. From germline, CDR1 is LNHDA and CDR2 SQIVND (reference sequence). The ends lost 5 bases at V and 3 bases at J; junction bases unmatched: 4.

V gene TRBV7-6 combines with J gene TRBJ2-3, with 10 positions matching TRBD2. The V gene end was trimmed by 2 bases and the J gene end by 4 bases; junction bases not matched to a gene: 9. Germline CDR1 and CDR2: SGHVS and FNYEAQ. The CDR3 length is 17 residues. In DNA, the CDR3 is TGTGCCAGCAGCTTACTGGCTAGCGGGGGTAGTGCAGATACGCAGTATTTT. Encoded protein: CASSLLASGGSADTQYF.

This clone has only one observation. This same CDR3 is encoded by further DNA sequences in the sample. The V and J genes are TRBV18 and TRBJ1-6; D unclear. CDR3 size: 13 residues. From germline, CDR1 is KGHSH and CDR2 LQKENI. Trimming cost V 2 bases and J 7 bases, with 6 bases left between them. CDR3 in amino acids: CASSPAGNSPLHF. The CDR3 nucleotides are TGTGCCAGCTCACCAGCCGGGAATTCACCCCTCCACTTT.

The J gene is TRBJ2-2, the V gene TRBV28; D is undetermined. Germline-derived CDR1 and CDR2 are MDHEN and SYDVKM. Trimming left V 2 bases short and J 8 bases short, with 9 bases between. The CDR3 consists of 13 residues. CDR3 in DNA: TGTGCCAGCAGTTTAACGGTGTTTGGGGAGCTGTTTTTT. Amino acids: CASSLTVFGELFF.

The J gene is TRBJ2-5, the V gene TRBV19; D possibly corresponds to TRBD2 (6 bases). Germline CDR1 and CDR2: LNHDA and SQIVND (reference sequence). The V end was cut by 3 bases, the J end by 4 bases, with 9 bases between. This CDR3 contains 13 residues. The CDR3 sequence is CASSIGRGETQYF. The CDR3 DNA is TGTGCCAGTAGTATCGGGCGGGGAGAGACCCAGTACTTC. Filled out from reference TRBV19 and TRBJ2-5, the complete variable domain reads DGGITQSPKYLFRKEGQNVTLSCEQNLNHDAMYWYRQDPGQGLRLIYYSQIVNDFQKGDIAEGYSVSREKKESFPLTVTSAQKNPTAFYLCASSIGRGETQYFGPGTRLLVL.

The rearrangement links TRBV6-2 or TRBV6-3 to TRBJ2-3; D unclear. The germline V and J ends were trimmed by 4 bases and 2 bases, with 7 bases remaining between them. This CDR3 has 13 residues. Germline loops: CDR1 MNHEY, CDR2 SVGEGT. CDR3 bases: TGTGCCAGCAGTTTCCTCGTCACAGATACGCAGTATTTT. Its protein is CASSFLVTDTQYF.

The rearrangement uses TRBV29-1 and TRBJ1-2; 8 bases match TRBD1. Trimming at V came to 3 bases and at J to 4 bases, leaving 7 bases not matched to a gene. This CDR3 spans 14 amino acids. Germline V gene lookup returns CDR1 SQVTM and CDR2 ANQGSEA. The CDR3 DNA reads TGCAGCGTTGATAGTACAGGGGGGGGCTATGGCTACACCTTC. Protein sequence: CSVDSTGGGYGYTF. Filled out from reference TRBV29-1 and TRBJ1-2, the complete variable domain reads SAVISQKPSRDICQRGTSLTIQCQVDSQVTMMFWYRQQPGQSLTLIATANQGSEATYESGFVIDKFPISRPNLTFSTLTVSNMSPEDSSIYLCSVDSTGGGYGYTFGSGTRLTVV.

V gene TRBV7-2 combines with J gene TRBJ1-5; D ambiguous. The CDR3 totals 14 residues. CDR1 SGHTA and CDR2 FQGNSA come from the germline V gene. Trimming cost V 5 bases and J 4 bases, with 12 bases left between them. The CDR3 nucleotides are TGTGCCAGCAGCCTGACTCAACGTAATCAGCCCCAGCATTTT. Translation gives CASSLTQRNQPQHF.

The chain joins TRBV3-1 (or the pseudogene TRBV3-2) to TRBJ1-1; maybe TRBD1 (6 bases). The germline V and J ends were trimmed by 4 bases and 4 bases, with 16 bases remaining between them. The CDR3 sequence is 15 residues long. Germline loops: CDR1 LGHDT, CDR2 YNNKEL (reference sequence). As DNA, the CDR3 is TGTGCCAGCAGCCGTATTTCAGGGGAGGGCACTGAAGCTTTCTTT. This sequence encodes CASSRISGEGTEAFF.

This clone appeared a single time. The chain couples TRBV2 to TRBJ1-5, with D uncertain. Germline values: CDR1 SNHLY, CDR2 FYNNEI. The CDR3 loop spans 14 amino acids. Trimming stripped 4 bases from V and 3 bases from J, with 10 bases between. CDR3 residues: CASSAEGSNQPQHF. The CDR3 bases are TGTGCCAGCAGTGCGGAGGGATCCAATCAGCCCCAGCATTTT.

The chain employs TRBV10-3 and TRBJ2-7; 7 bases align to TRBD1. Germline V gene lookup returns CDR1 ENHRY and CDR2 SYGVKD. CDR3 length: 14 residues. The V gene end was trimmed by 6 bases and the J gene end by 3 bases; junction bases not matched to a gene: 8. In DNA, the CDR3 is TGTGCCATCAGGTCAGACAGGACAGGCTACGAGCAGTACTTC. Its protein is CAIRSDRTGYEQYF.

The chain has TRBV19 and TRBJ1-5, with 7 bases matching TRBD1. The CDR3 length is 14 residues. Germline CDR1 is LNHDA and CDR2 is SQIVND (reference sequence). J was trimmed by 4 bases and V by 5 bases; bases with no gene match: 5. CDR3 in amino acids: CASSFDRVNQPQHF. CDR3 nucleotides: TGTGCCAGTAGTTTCGACAGGGTTAATCAGCCCCAGCATTTT. The variable domain in full, completed from reference TRBV19 and TRBJ1-5, reads DGGITQSPKYLFRKEGQNVTLSCEQNLNHDAMYWYRQDPGQGLRLIYYSQIVNDFQKGDIAEGYSVSREKKESFPLTVTSAQKNPTAFYLCASSFDRVNQPQHFGDGTRLSIL.

The gene calls are TRBV18 and TRBJ2-2, with TRBD2 matching over 8 bases. Germline CDR1 KGHSH, CDR2 LQKENI. The CDR3 loop spans 16 amino acids. The V and J ends lost 6 bases and 1 base, in that order; junction bases with no gene match: 7. In DNA form, the CDR3 reads TGTGCCAGCTCGTACTCTAGCGGGCGGAACACCGGGGAGCTGTTTTTT. It specifies CASSYSSGRNTGELFF.